This is a list of T cell receptor beta chains from one sample in a study of blood T cell repertoires in COVID-19. The table came from immunoSEQ multiplex PCR; TCRdb's copy has only in-frame clones and leaves some out. The sample yields some 320,000 clones, around 87% seen once. Sequencing was done on a sample of PBMCs or T cells enriched from blood (not recorded which). The receptors stem from a woman younger than 45 who had recovered from COVID-19. CDR3s include the opening cysteine and the closing phenylalanine or tryptophan. A D gene is named only where the DNA matches it firmly. Some rows mark clone size as missing; the rest say once, few, many or name a class of expanded clone.

V gene	D gene	clone size	J gene	CDR3 protein	CDR3 DNA
TRBV11-1	.	.	TRBJ2-1	CASSLGDSRFYNEQFF	TGTGCCAGCAGCTTAGGTGACAGCCGTTTCTACAATGAGCAGTTCTTC
TRBV19	.	.	TRBJ1-5	CASRREGNQPQHF	TGTGCCAGTCGCCGGGAGGGCAATCAGCCCCAGCATTTT
TRBV28	.	few	TRBJ1-3	CASRQGNSGNTIYF	TGTGCCAGCAGGCAGGGGAACTCTGGAAACACCATATATTTT
TRBV6-5	.	once	TRBJ2-1	CASRARRGGHNEQFF	TGTGCCAGCAGGGCCAGAAGAGGAGGACACAATGAGCAGTTCTTC
TRBV11-3	TRBD2	once	TRBJ2-2	CASSAAGTSGYTGELFF	TGTGCCAGCAGCGCCGCCGGGACTAGCGGGTACACCGGGGAGCTGTTTTTT
TRBV6-6	TRBD2	.	TRBJ2-7	CASRNATSLNQYF	TGTGCCAGCAGGAATGCGACTAGCTTAAATCAGTACTTC
TRBV19	.	.	TRBJ1-5	CASSIGEQPQHF	TGTGCCAGTAGTATTGGGGAGCAGCCCCAGCATTTT
TRBV27	.	.	TRBJ1-5	CASSLAFSNQPQHF	TGTGCCAGCAGTTTGGCTTTTAGCAATCAGCCCCAGCATTTT
TRBV6-5	TRBD1	once	TRBJ1-4	CASSATTGRHEKLFF	TGTGCCAGCAGCGCCACGACAGGGCGGCATGAAAAACTGTTTTTT
TRBV18	.	.	TRBJ1-1	CASSPEWLNTEAFF	TGTGCCAGCTCACCAGAATGGCTGAACACTGAAGCTTTCTTT
TRBV5-8	.	.	TRBJ1-5	CASSGLDSNQPQHF	TGTGCCAGCAGCGGGCTGGATAGCAATCAGCCCCAGCATTTT
TRBV5-1	TRBD1	.	TRBJ1-1	CASSLEGASSTGEAFF	TGCGCCAGCAGCTTGGAGGGGGCCAGCTCCACGGGTGAAGCTTTCTTT
TRBV30	TRBD1	.	TRBJ2-7	CAWSGGAEVGEQYF	TGTGCCTGGTCAGGGGGCGCGGAGGTCGGCGAGCAGTACTTC
TRBV11-3	TRBD1	.	TRBJ2-2	CASSLSRDSSNTGELFF	TGTGCCAGCAGCTTGAGCAGGGACAGCAGTAACACCGGGGAGCTGTTTTTT
TRBV10-2	.	.	TRBJ1-2	CASTERLADSYGYTF	TGCGCCAGCACCGAGCGATTGGCGGACAGCTATGGCTACACCTTC
TRBV5-1	.	few	TRBJ1-1	CASSLPSPRGSTEAFF	TGCGCCAGCAGCTTGCCCTCCCCTCGCGGGAGCACTGAAGCTTTCTTT
TRBV19	TRBD2	once	TRBJ2-5	CASRTSGGSETQYF	TGTGCCAGTAGGACTAGCGGGGGCTCCGAGACCCAGTACTTC
TRBV4-2	TRBD2	.	TRBJ2-7	CASSQETSGANEQYF	TGTGCCAGCAGCCAAGAGACTAGCGGGGCTAACGAGCAGTACTTC
TRBV4-1	TRBD1	.	TRBJ1-1	CASSHPGQGRGVAFF	TGCGCCAGCAGCCACCCGGGACAGGGGCGAGGGGTGGCTTTCTTT
TRBV19	.	.	TRBJ1-2	CASSSPGRYGYTF	TGTGCCAGTAGTAGCCCAGGGAGGTATGGCTACACCTTC
TRBV2	.	.	TRBJ1-1	CASSDIRRGELDTEAFF	TGTGCCAGCAGTGACATAAGGCGGGGGGAACTGGATACTGAAGCTTTCTTT
TRBV24-1	.	.	TRBJ1-2	CATSDTTGYGYTF	TGTGCCACCAGTGATACTACAGGATATGGCTACACCTTC
TRBV5-4	TRBD1	.	TRBJ1-4	CASSVNRGSAEKLFF	TGTGCCAGCAGCGTCAACAGGGGATCTGCTGAAAAACTGTTTTTT
TRBV6-5	.	.	TRBJ2-3	CASSTSGDTQYF	TGTGCCAGCAGTACGAGTGGAGATACGCAGTATTTT
TRBV29-1	.	.	TRBJ2-4	CSGTGGAKNIQYF	TGCAGCGGGACAGGAGGGGCCAAAAACATTCAGTACTTC
TRBV25-1	.	.	TRBJ1-2	CASSDARFYGYTF	TGTGCCAGCAGTGATGCCAGGTTCTATGGCTACACCTTC
TRBV5-4	TRBD2	.	TRBJ2-5	CASSLAGGEETQYF	TGTGCCAGCAGCTTAGCGGGGGGGGAAGAGACCCAGTACTTC
TRBV2	.	.	TRBJ1-5	CASRGPGGNQPQHF	TGTGCCAGCAGGGGACCGGGGGGCAATCAGCCCCAGCATTTT
TRBV7-2	TRBD1	.	TRBJ1-2	CASSSQVRDRGRGYTF	TGTGCCAGCAGCTCCCAAGTTAGGGACAGGGGCCGGGGCTACACCTTC
TRBV7-2	TRBD1	.	TRBJ1-2	CASSQTGGRSGYGYTF	TGTGCCAGCAGCCAGACAGGGGGCCGTTCGGGGTATGGCTACACCTTC
TRBV4-3	.	.	TRBJ2-1	CASSQDFGGSSYNEQFF	TGCGCCAGCAGCCAAGATTTTGGGGGCAGCTCCTACAATGAGCAGTTCTTC
TRBV5-1	.	.	TRBJ1-2	CASSEERGLRNYGYTF	TGCGCCAGCAGCGAGGAACGGGGACTACGAAACTATGGCTACACCTTC
TRBV9	.	.	TRBJ2-5	CASSVSGTPQETQYF	TGTGCCAGCAGCGTATCCGGGACTCCCCAAGAGACCCAGTACTTC
TRBV2	.	.	TRBJ1-6	CASSDPGGGGRPWNSPLHF	TGTGCCAGCAGTGACCCGGGAGGGGGGGGCAGGCCTTGGAATTCACCCCTCCACTTT
TRBV5-4	.	.	TRBJ2-7	CASSLYYEQYF	TGTGCCAGCAGCTTGTACTACGAGCAGTACTTC
TRBV9	.	.	TRBJ2-1	CASSGWGDSYNEQFF	TGTGCCAGCAGCGGCTGGGGGGATTCCTACAATGAGCAGTTCTTC
TRBV5-1	TRBD1	.	TRBJ1-6	CASSLAPGGSSPLHF	TGCGCCAGCAGCTTGGCCCCAGGGGGCAGTTCACCCCTCCACTTT
TRBV7-6	TRBD2	.	TRBJ2-2	CASSLALLAGGRLTGELFF	TGTGCCAGCAGCTTAGCGCTGCTAGCGGGGGGGCGTCTTACCGGGGAGCTGTTTTTT
TRBV19	.	.	TRBJ1-6	CASTRGFNSPLHF	TGTGCCAGTACCCGGGGTTTTAATTCACCCCTCCACTTT
TRBV19	.	.	TRBJ1-5	CASTPQFNQPQHF	TGTGCCAGTACCCCACAGTTTAATCAGCCCCAGCATTTT
TRBV5-1	.	.	TRBJ2-2	CASSFAGTPNTGELFF	TGCGCCAGCAGCTTTGCCGGGACACCGAACACCGGGGAGCTGTTTTTT
TRBV7-9	TRBD1	.	TRBJ1-6	CASSLTDRGTSPLHF	TGTGCCAGCAGCCTAACGGACAGGGGTACTTCACCCCTCCACTTT
TRBV27	.	.	TRBJ2-7	CASSLGDRGYEQYF	TGTGCCAGCAGTTTAGGTGATAGGGGCTACGAGCAGTACTTC
TRBV29-1	.	.	TRBJ2-6	CSVDRLSSGANVLTF	TGCAGCGTTGACAGGCTTAGCTCTGGGGCCAACGTCCTGACTTTC
TRBV6-5	TRBD1	.	TRBJ1-1	CASSYSGTGSTEAFF	TGTGCCAGCAGTTACTCGGGGACAGGGAGCACTGAAGCTTTCTTT
TRBV6-1	TRBD2	.	TRBJ2-7	CASSARDSRSGGNYEQYF	TGTGCCAGCAGTGCCAGGGACAGCCGTAGCGGGGGAAACTACGAGCAGTACTTC
TRBV12-3/TRBV12-4	.	.	TRBJ1-2	CASSFRQGSGYTF	TGTGCCAGCAGTTTTAGGCAGGGATCTGGCTACACCTTC
TRBV7-3	TRBD1	.	TRBJ2-2	CASSTGGSTGELFF	TGTGCCAGCAGCACAGGGGGTTCGACCGGGGAGCTGTTTTTT
TRBV15	TRBD1	.	TRBJ2-7	CATSRDRVMYEQYF	TGTGCCACCAGCAGGGACAGGGTAATGTACGAGCAGTACTTC
TRBV7-6	.	.	TRBJ1-2	CASSLAREYGYTF	TGTGCCAGCAGCTTAGCGCGAGAATATGGCTACACCTTC